These T cell receptor beta chains were read from a single sample in a study of shared clonotypes between healthy human individuals. Repertoires were generated with immunoSEQ multiplex PCR, while TCRdb's copy carries only in-frame clones and drops some. The sample yields 450,000 to 700,000 clones, about 95% seen once. Material: naive CD8+ T cells sorted from blood. Receptor source: a woman in her twenties or thirties in good health. The conserved cysteine and the conserved F or W are not part of the CDR3 here. Each record gives: J gene, V gene, CDR3 protein.

J gene: TRBJ1-1
V gene: TRBV7-2
CDR3 protein: ASSLGTRLNTEAF

J gene: TRBJ2-3
V gene: TRBV28
CDR3 protein: ASSPGLAGAARTDTQY

J gene: TRBJ2-2
V gene: TRBV7-9
CDR3 protein: ASSLVTGELF

J gene: TRBJ2-1
V gene: TRBV27
CDR3 protein: ASRLAGGPREQF

J gene: TRBJ2-1
V gene: TRBV11-2
CDR3 protein: ASSTGTYYNEQF

J gene: TRBJ1-1
V gene: TRBV6-6
CDR3 protein: ASSYSRDSEAF

J gene: TRBJ2-7
V gene: TRBV5-4
CDR3 protein: ASSFPGSSYEQY

J gene: TRBJ2-1
V gene: TRBV10-3
CDR3 protein: AISAMGLAGGNEQF

J gene: TRBJ2-2
V gene: TRBV10-2
CDR3 protein: ATTLNTGELF

J gene: TRBJ2-7
V gene: TRBV2
CDR3 protein: ASSEYSRTSVYYEQY

J gene: TRBJ1-3
V gene: TRBV4-1
CDR3 protein: ASSQDLTAGNTIY

J gene: TRBJ2-1
V gene: TRBV19
CDR3 protein: ASPARSYNEQF

J gene: TRBJ2-3
V gene: TRBV10-3
CDR3 protein: AISESSGTGLTDTQY

J gene: TRBJ2-7
V gene: TRBV11-2
CDR3 protein: ASSLGLALSYEQY

J gene: TRBJ2-2
V gene: TRBV28
CDR3 protein: ASNREGEAYTGELF